These 17 T cell receptor beta chains share one sample of origin, sequenced in a study of blood T cell repertoires in COVID-19. Sequenced by immunoSEQ multiplex PCR; TCRdb stores in-frame clones only, minus some. The sample holds about 140,000 clones, approximately 86% seen once. Sequenced input: peripheral blood. The receptors shown here come from a woman aged 45-65 years with acute or convalescent COVID-19.

J is TRBJ2-7 and V is TRBV29-1, with TRBD1 as a possible D gene (5 bases). The CDR3 totals 13 residues. Trimming shortened V by 7 bases and J by 3 bases, and 16 bases separated the two germline ends. Looked up from germline, CDR1 is SQVTM and CDR2 is ANQGSEA. CDR3 bases: TGCAGCGCCTCTGGGGCAGGGAACTACGAGCAGTACTTC. Translating gives CSASGAGNYEQYF.

This clone was recorded once. The chain employs TRBV19 and TRBJ1-2; TRBD1 might be the D (5 bases). There are 12 residues in the CDR3. Trimming cost V 6 bases and J 4 bases, with 9 bases left between them. Germline CDR1 reads LNHDA; CDR2 reads SQIVND (reference sequence). Here the CDR3 reads CASSAGLYGYTF. CDR3 nucleotide sequence: TGTGCCAGTAGCGCGGGACTCTATGGCTACACCTTC. Complete variable domain (other parts from reference TRBV19 and TRBJ1-2): DGGITQSPKYLFRKEGQNVTLSCEQNLNHDAMYWYRQDPGQGLRLIYYSQIVNDFQKGDIAEGYSVSREKKESFPLTVTSAQKNPTAFYLCASSAGLYGYTFGSGTRLTVV.

This chain connects TRBV30 to TRBJ2-7; 7 nucleotides agree with TRBD1. Germline CDR1 is GTSNPN and CDR2 is SVGIG (reference sequence). The CDR3 spans 12 residues. The V segment lost 7 bases and the J segment 0 bases; nucleotides outside the gene matches: 3. The CDR3 region is CAYRGFSYEQYF. The DNA for the CDR3 is TGTGCCTACAGGGGCTTCTCCTACGAGCAGTACTTC.

The chain is built from TRBV5-1 and TRBJ2-7; perhaps TRBD2 as D (5 bases). The germline V and J ends were trimmed by 2 bases and 1 base, with 13 bases remaining between them. Germline loops: CDR1 SGHRS, CDR2 YFSETQ. The CDR3 runs to 15 residues. This chain's CDR3 is CASSLGLTVSYEQYF. In DNA form, the CDR3 reads TGCGCCAGCAGCTTAGGACTCACCGTTTCCTACGAGCAGTACTTC.

The chain uses TRBV18 and TRBJ1-4, with TRBD1 identical over 8 bases. CDR1 is KGHSH and CDR2 is LQKENI in the germline V gene. V lost 4 bases, J lost 4 bases, and 14 bases stayed unmatched. The CDR3 is 18 residues long. The CDR3 is CASSLSPSSGGNNEKLFF. Here the CDR3 DNA reads TGTGCCAGCTCACTCTCACCAAGCTCAGGGGGCAATAATGAAAAACTGTTTTTT.

The rearrangement uses TRBV7-9 and TRBJ1-4; 7 nucleotides align to TRBD1. The V and J ends lost 3 bases and 6 bases, in that order; junction bases with no gene match: 7. Germline V gene data show CDR1 as SEHNR and CDR2 as FQNEAQ (reference sequence). The CDR3 loop spans 15 amino acids. CDR3 in amino acids: CASSFLGQRDEKLFF. The CDR3 DNA is TGTGCCAGCAGCTTTCTGGGACAGCGCGATGAAAAACTGTTTTTT. Full variable domain (outside the CDR3, taken from reference TRBV7-9 and TRBJ1-4): DTGVSQNPRHKITKRGQNVTFRCDPISEHNRLYWYRQTLGQGPEFLTYFQNEAQLEKSRLLSDRFSAERPKGSFSTLEIQRTEQGDSAMYLCASSFLGQRDEKLFFGSGTQLSVL.

The chain combines TRBV7-3 with TRBJ2-6, with 10 bases matching TRBD1. CDR1 SGHTA and CDR2 FQGTGA come from the germline V gene. The CDR3 runs 18 residues. The V and J ends lost 2 bases and 2 bases, in that order; junction bases with no gene match: 6. This CDR3 reads CASSLDRGPVAGANVLTF. DNA of the CDR3: TGTGCCAGCAGCTTAGACAGGGGGCCAGTTGCTGGGGCCAACGTCCTGACTTTC.

The chain links TRBV15 to TRBJ1-2; the D gene is possibly TRBD1 (6 bases). The CDR3 has 13 residues. Trimming pared 0 bases from V and 6 bases from J, leaving 8 bases between. Looked up from germline, CDR1 is LNHNV and CDR2 is YYDKDF (reference sequence). The CDR3 spells CATSRETGNGYTF. The CDR3 DNA is TGTGCCACCAGCAGAGAAACAGGGAATGGCTACACCTTC.

This clone is a singleton in its sample. This rearrangement joins TRBV27 to TRBJ2-7; 7 nucleotides match TRBD1. Germline V gives CDR1 MNHEY, CDR2 SMNVEV (reference sequence). This CDR3 has 13 amino acids. After removal of 4 bases from V and 4 bases from J, the junction contained 4 bases not matched to a gene. CDR3 bases: TGTGCCAGCAGTTATAAGGGGGCGTACGAGCAGTACTTC. Translated, it gives CASSYKGAYEQYF.

The chain is built from TRBV7-2 and TRBJ1-1; D is perhaps TRBD1 (5 bases). Deletions cut 3 bases from V and 1 base from J, with 9 bases between. CDR3 length: 14 amino acids. The germline V gene encodes CDR1 SGHTA and CDR2 FQGNSA. The CDR3 is CASSFNQGNTEAFF. Here the CDR3 DNA reads TGTGCCAGCAGCTTTAATCAGGGGAACACTGAAGCTTTCTTT.

The chain has TRBV4-1 and TRBJ1-5; D may be TRBD1 (6 bases). Trimming removed 0 bases at V and 3 bases at J, with 15 bases between. CDR1 and CDR2 from the germline V gene are MGHRA and YSYEKL. This CDR3 has 17 amino acids. The CDR3 sequence: CASSQEEGQITNQPQHF. The DNA of the CDR3 is TGCGCCAGCAGCCAAGAAGAAGGACAGATTACCAATCAGCCCCAGCATTTT.

The gene calls are TRBV19 and TRBJ1-5; D is ambiguous. The CDR3 loop spans 18 amino acids. The V end lost 0 bases, the J end lost 0 bases, and 15 bases lay between the germline ends. CDR1 and CDR2 (germline): LNHDA, SQIVND (reference sequence). CDR3 sequence (DNA): TGTGCCAGTAGTATAGACCCACAGTTGCTATATAGCAATCAGCCCCAGCATTTT. This translates into CASSIDPQLLYSNQPQHF.

The chain is built from TRBV11-3 and TRBJ2-5, with 10 positions matching TRBD2. Per germline, CDR1 SGHNT and CDR2 YENEEA. V lost 8 bases to trimming and J lost 2 bases; unmatched junction nucleotides: 5. The CDR3 has 14 amino acids. In nucleotides, the CDR3 is TGTGCCAGCTACAAACTAGCGGGGCAAGAGACCCAGTACTTC. As protein: CASYKLAGQETQYF.

The chain employs TRBV12-3 or TRBV12-4 and TRBJ1-1, with 8 bases lining up with TRBD1. The CDR3 length is 12 residues. J gave up 7 bases and V 6 bases, and 4 bases lay outside the gene matches. CDR3 bases: TGTGCCAGCAGGGCAGACAGGGGTGAAGCTTTCTTT. It codes for CASRADRGEAFF.

This chain joins TRBV21-1 and TRBJ2-7; the DNA was not used to check the table's D call, TRBD2. TRBV21-1 constitutes a pseudogene. This CDR3 is built from 14 residues. CDR3: CASSKAGRVHEQYF. CDR3 nucleotide sequence: TGTGCCAGCAGCAAAGCTGGGAGAGTCCACGAGCAGTACTTC.

The chain uses TRBV29-1 and TRBJ2-1, with D possibly matching TRBD2 (6 bases). V lost 7 bases, J lost 4 bases, and 20 bases lay in between. The CDR3 runs to 15 residues. CDR1 SQVTM and CDR2 ANQGSEA come from the germline V gene. CDR3 sequence: CSAPPTDRGYNEQFF. The CDR3 DNA follows: TGCAGCGCTCCCCCCACCGACCGGGGGTACAATGAGCAGTTCTTC.

The chain joins TRBV9 to TRBJ1-4; 8 bases match TRBD1. This CDR3 comprises 15 residues. Germline V lookup: CDR1 SGDLS, CDR2 YYNGEE. V shed 0 bases, J shed 7 bases, and the junction held 5 bases outside the gene matches. The CDR3 DNA reads as TGTGCCAGCAGCGTAGCCCTACAGGGGGGTGAAAAACTGTTTTTT. Translating it yields CASSVALQGGEKLFF.